The present TCR beta chain was sequenced within a study of graft-versus-host responses after intestinal transplantation. Study summary: In this cohort, recipients had multivisceral, liver-intestinal, or isolated intestinal transplants. Recipients were all induced with anti-thymocyte globulin, then given tacrolimus and steroids for roughly three years.

V was pared by 0 bases and J by 0 bases, with 3 bases between. The CDR3 consists of 14 residues. Germline CDR1 reads SGDLS; CDR2 reads YYNGEE. The assay was immunoSEQ multiplex PCR, and TCRdb's table has in-frame clones only and misses some. Here the sample spans approximately 26,000 clones, roughly 80% being singletons. This clone has only one observation. Its cognate antigen is unknown. Overall study findings and caveats: Individuals who had graft-donor T cell macrochimerism had allografts that showed high graft-versus-host to host-versus-graft clonal ratios. Researchers found GvH clones in recipient marrow, and some showed up first in ileum or blood.

The receptor's source is a human donor who received an intestinal transplant. The sequences come from unstimulated CD4+ T cells sorted from spleen or lymph node cells, collected before intestinal transplant. The V and J genes are TRBV9 and TRBJ1-4; no definite D call. The CDR3 reads CASSVAPTNEKLFF. CDR3 coding DNA: TGTGCCAGCAGCGTAGCACCAACTAATGAAAAACTGTTTTTT.